The T cell receptor (beta chain) under discussion was sequenced for a study of T-cell reconstitution after alpha-beta-depleted transplantation in children. Study-level points and caveats: T-cell counts and diversity at one year post-transplant came mainly from newly produced T cells. The study traced high day-60 TCRbeta diversity in some patients to surviving recipient T cells and thymic progenitors.

The CDR3 is 14 amino acids. The V gene lost 1 base and the J gene lost 4 bases, with 11 bases spanning the gap. CDR1 and CDR2 from the germline V gene are MGHRA and YSYEKL. This clonotype was seen ten or more times. The antigen is unknown. The TCRbeta library was prepared with unique molecular identifiers. TCRdb re-analysed the PCR reads in MiXCR, keeping a single row per CDR3 protein. Among about a million distinct CDR3 sequences listed, about 29% were seen once. The TCR sequence derives from a boy younger than two who had a stem cell transplant for SCID, so the T cells may come from the graft donor. The V gene is TRBV4-1, the J gene TRBJ2-7; D remains unclear. This specimen consisted of PBMCs, mostly from graft donor cells, obtained 360 days after TCRalphabeta/CD19-depleted stem cell transplant. The CDR3 is CASSQVIGRYEQYF. CDR3 coding DNA: TGCGCCAGCAGCCAAGTCATAGGGCGATACGAGCAGTACTTC.